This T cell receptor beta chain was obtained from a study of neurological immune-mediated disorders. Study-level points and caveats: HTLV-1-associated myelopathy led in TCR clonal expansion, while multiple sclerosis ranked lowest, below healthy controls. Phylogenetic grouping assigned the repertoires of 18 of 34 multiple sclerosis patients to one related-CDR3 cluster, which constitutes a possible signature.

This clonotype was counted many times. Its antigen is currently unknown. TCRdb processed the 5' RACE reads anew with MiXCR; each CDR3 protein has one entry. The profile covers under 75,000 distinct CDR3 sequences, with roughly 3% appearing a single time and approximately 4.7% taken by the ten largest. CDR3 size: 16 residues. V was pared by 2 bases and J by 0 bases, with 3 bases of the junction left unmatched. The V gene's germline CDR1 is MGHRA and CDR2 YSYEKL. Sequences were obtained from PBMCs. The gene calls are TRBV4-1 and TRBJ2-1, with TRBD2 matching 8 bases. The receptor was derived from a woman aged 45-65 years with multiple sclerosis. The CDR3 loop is CASSQIGRVSYNEQFF. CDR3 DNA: TGCGCCAGCAGCCAAATCGGGAGGGTCTCCTACAATGAGCAGTTCTTC.